A single sample gave rise to the 4 T cell receptor beta chains below, sequenced in a study of T-cell memory formation after mild COVID-19. TCRdb reanalysed the 5' RACE reads using MiXCR and keeps one entry per CDR3 protein. Altogether about 130,000 distinct CDR3 sequences are present, about 5.9% being singletons, with the ten largest covering over 2%. The source material was PBMCs or a T cell subset sorted from them (not recorded which). The receptors were sampled from an adult woman who had mild COVID-19 (a few samples of this study predate the infection). Cell type and time point are not known.

This clonotype was seen many times. The chain combines TRBV20-1 with TRBJ2-1; maybe TRBD2 (5 bases). The CDR3 is 12 amino acids. Germline assignment: CDR1 DFQATT and CDR2 SNEGSKA (reference sequence). V lost 3 bases and J 7 bases, leaving 10 bases between the germline ends. The CDR3 is CSASGGGNEQFF. The CDR3 nucleotides read TGCAGTGCTAGCGGTGGCGGGAATGAGCAGTTCTTC.

The rearrangement links TRBV12-3 or TRBV12-4 to TRBJ2-7; possibly TRBD2 for D (6 bases). This CDR3 region has 14 residues. V was trimmed by 8 bases and J by 4 bases, leaving 18 bases between them. The CDR3 protein is CASSLGGDFYEQYF. In DNA, the CDR3 is TGTGCCAGCTCCCTAGGCGGGGACTTTTACGAGCAGTACTTC.

In this sample, this clonotype turned up a few times. The chain has TRBV7-3 and TRBJ1-1; D is possibly TRBD1 (5 bases). The CDR3 sequence is 14 residues long. The V end lost 1 base, the J end lost 1 base, and 7 bases lay between the germline ends. CDR1 and CDR2 from the germline V gene are SGHTA and FQGTGA. CDR3 residues: CASSLNGQNTEAFF. The CDR3 DNA is TGTGCCAGCAGCTTAAATGGACAGAACACTGAAGCTTTCTTT. Looking up the rest from reference TRBV7-3 and TRBJ1-1 gives the full variable domain: GAGVSQTPSNKVTEKGKYVELRCDPISGHTALYWYRQSLGQGPEFLIYFQGTGAADDSGLPNDRFFAVRPEGSVSTLKIQRTERGDSAVYLCASSLNGQNTEAFFGQGTRLTVV.

This clonotype was seen ten or more times. The chain uses TRBV4-2 and TRBJ1-1, with D hard to call. The length of the CDR3 is 15 residues. CDR1 is LGHNA and CDR2 is YNFKEQ in the germline V gene. The V gene lost 4 bases and the J gene lost 1 base, with 13 bases spanning the gap. This CDR3 reads CASSPGYRGNTEAFF. In DNA, the CDR3 is TGTGCCAGCAGCCCCGGATACCGGGGGAACACTGAAGCTTTCTTT.